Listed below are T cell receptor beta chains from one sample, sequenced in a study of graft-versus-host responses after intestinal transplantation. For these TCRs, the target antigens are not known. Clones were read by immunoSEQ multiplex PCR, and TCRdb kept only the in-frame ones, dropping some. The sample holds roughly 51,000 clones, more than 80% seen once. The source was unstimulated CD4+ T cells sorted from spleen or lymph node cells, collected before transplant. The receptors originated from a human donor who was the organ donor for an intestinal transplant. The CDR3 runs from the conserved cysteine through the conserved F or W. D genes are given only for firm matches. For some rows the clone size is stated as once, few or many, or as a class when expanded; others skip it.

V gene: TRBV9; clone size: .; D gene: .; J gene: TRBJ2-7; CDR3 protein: CASSPRDFSYERYF; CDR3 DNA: TGTGCCAGCAGCCCCCGGGATTTCTCCTACGAGCGGTACTTC
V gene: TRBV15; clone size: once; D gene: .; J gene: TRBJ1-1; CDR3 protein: CATSREQGSTEAFF; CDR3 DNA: TGTGCCACCAGCAGAGAGCAGGGAAGCACTGAAGCTTTCTTT
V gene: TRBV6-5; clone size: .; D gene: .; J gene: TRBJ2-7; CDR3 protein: CASMNSYYEQYF; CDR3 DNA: TGTGCCAGCATGAACAGTTACTACGAGCAGTACTTC
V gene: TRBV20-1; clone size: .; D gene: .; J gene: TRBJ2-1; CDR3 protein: CSQADYNEQFF; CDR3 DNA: TGCAGCCAAGCTGACTACAATGAGCAGTTCTTC
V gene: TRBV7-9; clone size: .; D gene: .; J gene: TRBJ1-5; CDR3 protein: CASSQYLQGDEPQHF; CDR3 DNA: TGTGCCAGCAGCCAATATTTACAGGGAGACGAACCCCAGCATTTT
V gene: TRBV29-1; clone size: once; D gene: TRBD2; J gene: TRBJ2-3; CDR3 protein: CSVEHPLAGEAKARTDTQYF; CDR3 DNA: TGCAGCGTTGAACACCCCCTAGCGGGAGAAGCGAAAGCTCGCACAGATACGCAGTATTTT
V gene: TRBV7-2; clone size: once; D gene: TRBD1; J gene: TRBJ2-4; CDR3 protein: CASSFRTGSITKNIQYF; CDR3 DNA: TGTGCCAGCAGCTTTAGGACAGGGTCGATAACCAAAAACATTCAGTACTTC
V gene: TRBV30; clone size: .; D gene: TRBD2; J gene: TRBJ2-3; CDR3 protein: CAWSVREGFSGRADTQYF; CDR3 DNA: TGTGCCTGGAGTGTACGGGAGGGGTTTAGCGGGAGGGCAGATACGCAGTATTTT
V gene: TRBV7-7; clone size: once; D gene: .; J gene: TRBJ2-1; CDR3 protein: CASSLDGRGGSEQFF; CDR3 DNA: TGTGCTAGCAGCTTAGATGGCAGGGGTGGAAGTGAGCAGTTCTTC
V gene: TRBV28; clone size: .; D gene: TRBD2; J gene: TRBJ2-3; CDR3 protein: CASSQPGLAAITDTQYF; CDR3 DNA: TGTGCCAGCAGTCAACCGGGACTAGCGGCGATCACAGATACGCAGTATTTT
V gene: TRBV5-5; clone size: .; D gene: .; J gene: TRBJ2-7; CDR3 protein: CASSVTGDEQYF; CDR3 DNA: TGTGCCAGCAGCGTAACAGGAGACGAGCAGTACTTC
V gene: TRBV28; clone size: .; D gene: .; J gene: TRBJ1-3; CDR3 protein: CASSTAGRTSGNTIYF; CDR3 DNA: TGTGCCAGCAGTACCGCGGGACGGACCTCTGGAAACACCATATATTTT
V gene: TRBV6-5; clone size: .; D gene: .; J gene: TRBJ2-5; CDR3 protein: CASRRGSVETQYF; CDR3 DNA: TGTGCCAGCCGGCGCGGTTCGGTAGAGACCCAGTACTTC
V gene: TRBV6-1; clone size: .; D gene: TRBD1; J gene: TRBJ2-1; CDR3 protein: CASSGQGAPTPLGYEQFF; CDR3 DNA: TGTGCCAGCAGTGGACAGGGGGCCCCGACACCCCTAGGGTATGAGCAGTTCTTC
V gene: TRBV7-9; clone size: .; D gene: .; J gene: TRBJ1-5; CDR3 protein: CASSYHLTGTTQPQHF; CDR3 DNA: TGTGCCAGCAGCTATCACTTGACAGGTACTACTCAGCCCCAGCATTTT
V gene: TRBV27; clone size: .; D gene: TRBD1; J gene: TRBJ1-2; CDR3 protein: CASRYTGGYGYTF; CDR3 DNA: TGTGCCAGCAGGTATACAGGGGGCTATGGCTACACCTTC
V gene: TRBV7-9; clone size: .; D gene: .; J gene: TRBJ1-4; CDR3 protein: CASSRGNSGEKLFF; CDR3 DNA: TGTGCCAGCAGCCGCGGGAACAGCGGAGAAAAACTGTTTTTT
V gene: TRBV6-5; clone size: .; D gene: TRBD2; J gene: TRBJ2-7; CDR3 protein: CASSYSAGGYEQYF; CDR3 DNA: TGTGCCAGCAGTTACTCGGCGGGAGGCTACGAGCAGTACTTC
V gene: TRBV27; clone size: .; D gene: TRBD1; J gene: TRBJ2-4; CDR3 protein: CASSAIYRGLKNIQYF; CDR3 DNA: TGTGCCAGCAGCGCGATTTACAGGGGGCTCAAAAACATTCAGTACTTC
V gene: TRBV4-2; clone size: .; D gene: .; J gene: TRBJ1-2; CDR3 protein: CASSQDFWGRSYGYTF; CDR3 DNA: TGTGCCAGCAGCCAAGATTTTTGGGGGCGCAGCTATGGCTACACCTTC
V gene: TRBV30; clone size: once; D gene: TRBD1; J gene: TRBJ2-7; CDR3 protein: CAWSAGGPPYYEQYF; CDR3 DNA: TGTGCCTGGAGTGCAGGGGGCCCTCCATACTACGAGCAGTACTTC
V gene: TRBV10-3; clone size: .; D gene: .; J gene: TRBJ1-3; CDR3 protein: CAISESIGGTSGNTIYF; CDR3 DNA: TGTGCCATCAGTGAGTCGATAGGGGGAACCTCTGGAAACACCATATATTTT
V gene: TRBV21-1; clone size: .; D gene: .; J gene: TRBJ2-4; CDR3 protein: CASRPLPASGRTRAKNIQYF; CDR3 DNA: TGTGCCAGCAGACCGCTACCCGCTAGCGGGAGGACCCGAGCCAAAAACATTCAGTACTTC
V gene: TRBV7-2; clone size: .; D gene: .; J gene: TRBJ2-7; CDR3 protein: CASSSGPPLAYEQYF; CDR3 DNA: TGTGCCAGCAGCAGCGGGCCTCCTCTCGCCTACGAGCAGTACTTC
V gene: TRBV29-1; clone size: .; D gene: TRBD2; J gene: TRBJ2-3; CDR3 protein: CSVEPLTSGRVSTDTQYF; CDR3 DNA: TGCAGCGTTGAACCCCTCACTAGCGGGAGGGTTAGCACAGATACGCAGTATTTT
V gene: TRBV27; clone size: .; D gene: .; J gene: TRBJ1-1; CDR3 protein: CASRRGGTEAFF; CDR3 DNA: TGTGCCAGCAGAAGGGGGGGGACTGAAGCTTTCTTT
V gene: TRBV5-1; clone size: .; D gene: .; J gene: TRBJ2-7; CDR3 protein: CASSLGGSGLSYEQYF; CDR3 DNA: TGCGCCAGCAGCTTGGGTGGTAGCGGCCTCTCCTACGAGCAGTACTTC
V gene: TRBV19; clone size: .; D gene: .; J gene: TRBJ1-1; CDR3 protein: CASRVAGYTEAFF; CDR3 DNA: TGTGCCAGTAGAGTTGCAGGATACACTGAAGCTTTCTTT
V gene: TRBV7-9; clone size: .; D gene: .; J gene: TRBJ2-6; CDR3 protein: CASSSRRSGANVLTF; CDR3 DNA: TGTGCCAGCAGCTCGAGGCGCTCTGGGGCCAACGTCCTGACTTTC
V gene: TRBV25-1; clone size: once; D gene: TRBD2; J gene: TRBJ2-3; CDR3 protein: CASSEYGRSGTQYF; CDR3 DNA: TGTGCCAGCAGTGAATACGGGAGGAGCGGTACGCAGTATTTT
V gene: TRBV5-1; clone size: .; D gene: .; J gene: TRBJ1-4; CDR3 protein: CASSLAGAFSEKLFF; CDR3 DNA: TGCGCCAGCAGCTTGGCGGGAGCCTTCTCTGAAAAACTGTTTTTT
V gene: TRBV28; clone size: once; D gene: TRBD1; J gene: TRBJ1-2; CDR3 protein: CASSTGGEFGYTF; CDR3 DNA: TGTGCCAGCAGTACAGGGGGGGAGTTTGGCTACACCTTC
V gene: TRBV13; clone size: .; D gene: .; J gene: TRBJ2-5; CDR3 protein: CASSLYRGAGETQYF; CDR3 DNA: TGTGCCAGCAGCTTATATCGGGGGGCGGGAGAGACCCAGTACTTC
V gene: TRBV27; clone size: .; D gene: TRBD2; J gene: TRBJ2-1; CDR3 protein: CASSLERGALLNEQFF; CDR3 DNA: TGTGCCAGCAGTTTAGAGCGGGGGGCCCTTTTGAATGAGCAGTTCTTC
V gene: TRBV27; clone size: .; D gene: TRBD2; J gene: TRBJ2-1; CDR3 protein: CASSLVASGRVGSYNEQFF; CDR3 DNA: TGTGCCAGCAGCCTTGTTGCTAGCGGGAGGGTGGGCTCCTACAATGAGCAGTTCTTC
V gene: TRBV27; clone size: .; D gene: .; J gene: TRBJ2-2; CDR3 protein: CASSPQWLATTTGELFF; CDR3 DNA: TGTGCCAGCAGTCCACAGTGGCTAGCGACCACCACCGGGGAGCTGTTTTTT
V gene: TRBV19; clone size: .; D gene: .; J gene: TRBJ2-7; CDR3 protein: CASSTEREQYF; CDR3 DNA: TGTGCCAGTAGTACCGAGCGAGAGCAGTACTTC
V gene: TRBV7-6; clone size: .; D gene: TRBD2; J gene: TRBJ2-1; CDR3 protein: CASSLRGSGGENEQFF; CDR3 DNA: TGTGCCAGCAGCTTAAGGGGCTCGGGAGGGGAGAATGAGCAGTTCTTC
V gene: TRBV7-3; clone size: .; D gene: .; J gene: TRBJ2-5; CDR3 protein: CASSLMGLGETQYF; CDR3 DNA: TGTGCCAGCAGCTTAATGGGGCTCGGCGAGACCCAGTACTTC
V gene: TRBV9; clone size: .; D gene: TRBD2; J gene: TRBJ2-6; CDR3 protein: CASSVGLAGTLQSSGANVLTF; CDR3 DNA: TGTGCCAGCAGCGTAGGACTAGCGGGTACCCTTCAGAGCTCTGGGGCCAACGTCCTGACTTTC
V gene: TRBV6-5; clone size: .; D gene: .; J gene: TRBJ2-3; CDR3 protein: CASRIPGDTQYF; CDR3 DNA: TGTGCCAGCAGGATACCGGGGGATACGCAGTATTTT
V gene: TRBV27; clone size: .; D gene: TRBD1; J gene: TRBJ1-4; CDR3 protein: CASSLGGPGQGVGEKLFF; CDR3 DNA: TGTGCCAGCAGTTTAGGGGGACCGGGACAGGGAGTGGGTGAAAAACTGTTTTTT
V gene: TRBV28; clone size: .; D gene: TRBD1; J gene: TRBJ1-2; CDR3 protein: CASSSDTGVYGYTF; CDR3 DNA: TGTGCCAGCAGTTCAGATACAGGGGTCTATGGCTACACCTTC
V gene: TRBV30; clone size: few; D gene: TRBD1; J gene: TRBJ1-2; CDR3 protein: CAWSATQGAAYGYTF; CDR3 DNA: TGTGCCTGGAGTGCGACTCAGGGGGCTGCCTATGGCTACACCTTC
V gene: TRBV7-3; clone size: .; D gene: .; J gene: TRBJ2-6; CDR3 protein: CASSARSSGANVLTF; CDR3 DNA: TGTGCCAGCAGCGCCCGGAGCTCTGGGGCCAACGTCCTGACTTTC
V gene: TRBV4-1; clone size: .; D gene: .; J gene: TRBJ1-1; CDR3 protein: CASSQETRGQDEAFF; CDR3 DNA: TGCGCCAGCAGCCAAGAGACCAGGGGACAAGATGAAGCTTTCTTT